This T cell receptor (beta chain) originates from a study of blood T cell repertoires in COVID-19. Some clones are missing from TCRdb's copy, which holds only in-frame ones; the method was immunoSEQ multiplex PCR. The sample has about 40,000 clones; about 85% are singletons. Germline V gene sequence: CDR1 SEHNR, CDR2 FQNEAQ (reference sequence). V was pared by 5 bases and J by 6 bases, with 2 bases of the junction left unmatched. The CDR3 consists of 12 residues. Sequencing was carried out using peripheral blood. This clonotype originated in a man aged 50-59 years in a cohort sampled during active COVID-19. The J gene is TRBJ1-1, the V gene TRBV7-9, with 8 bases that match TRBD1. CDR3 nucleotides: TGTGCCAGCAGCCGACAGGGGCCTGAAGCTTTCTTT. Protein product: CASSRQGPEAFF.